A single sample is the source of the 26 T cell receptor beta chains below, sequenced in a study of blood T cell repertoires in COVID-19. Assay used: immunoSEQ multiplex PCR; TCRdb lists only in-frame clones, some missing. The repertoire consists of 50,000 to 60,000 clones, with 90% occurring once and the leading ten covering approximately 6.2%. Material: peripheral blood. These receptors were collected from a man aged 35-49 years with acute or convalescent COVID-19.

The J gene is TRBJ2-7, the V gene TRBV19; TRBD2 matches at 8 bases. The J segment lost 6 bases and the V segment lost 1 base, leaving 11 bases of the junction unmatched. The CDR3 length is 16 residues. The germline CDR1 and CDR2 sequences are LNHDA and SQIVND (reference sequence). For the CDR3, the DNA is TGTGCCAGTAGTATAGCCCAGGGAGCGGGAGCCTCCGAGCAGTACTTC. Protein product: CASSIAQGAGASEQYF. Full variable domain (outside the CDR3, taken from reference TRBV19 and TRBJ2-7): DGGITQSPKYLFRKEGQNVTLSCEQNLNHDAMYWYRQDPGQGLRLIYYSQIVNDFQKGDIAEGYSVSREKKESFPLTVTSAQKNPTAFYLCASSIAQGAGASEQYFGPGTRLTVT.

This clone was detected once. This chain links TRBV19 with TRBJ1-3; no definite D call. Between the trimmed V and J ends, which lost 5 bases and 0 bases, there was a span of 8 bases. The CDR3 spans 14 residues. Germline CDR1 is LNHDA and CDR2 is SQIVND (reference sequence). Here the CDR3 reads CASSHIRSGNTIYF. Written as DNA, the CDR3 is TGTGCCAGTAGTCACATTCGCTCTGGAAACACCATATATTTT. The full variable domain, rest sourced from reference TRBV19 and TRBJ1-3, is DGGITQSPKYLFRKEGQNVTLSCEQNLNHDAMYWYRQDPGQGLRLIYYSQIVNDFQKGDIAEGYSVSREKKESFPLTVTSAQKNPTAFYLCASSHIRSGNTIYFGEGSWLTVV.

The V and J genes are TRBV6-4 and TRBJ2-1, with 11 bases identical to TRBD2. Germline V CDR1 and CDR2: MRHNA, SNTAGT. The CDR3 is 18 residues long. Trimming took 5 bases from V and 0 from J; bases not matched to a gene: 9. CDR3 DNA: TGTGCCAGCAGTATAGGAACTAGCGGGAGTAGCTCCTACAATGAGCAGTTCTTC. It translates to CASSIGTSGSSSYNEQFF.

The CDR3 sequence: CASSSGTGGRSGNTIYF. In DNA form, the CDR3 reads TGTGCCAGCAGCTCCGGGACAGGGGGCCGCTCTGGAAACACCATATATTTT. The V call is TRBV7-9, the J call TRBJ1-3; 12 nucleotides line up with TRBD1. The germline CDR1 and CDR2 sequences are SEHNR and FQNEAQ (reference sequence). The V gene end was trimmed by 4 bases and the J gene end by 0 bases; junction bases not matched to a gene: 4. This CDR3 contains 17 residues.

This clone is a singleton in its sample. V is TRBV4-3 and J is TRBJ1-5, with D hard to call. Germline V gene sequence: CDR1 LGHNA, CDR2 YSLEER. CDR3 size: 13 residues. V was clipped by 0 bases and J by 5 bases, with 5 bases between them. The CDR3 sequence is CASSQDSHQPQHF. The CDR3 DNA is TGCGCCAGCAGCCAAGATTCTCATCAGCCCCAGCATTTT.

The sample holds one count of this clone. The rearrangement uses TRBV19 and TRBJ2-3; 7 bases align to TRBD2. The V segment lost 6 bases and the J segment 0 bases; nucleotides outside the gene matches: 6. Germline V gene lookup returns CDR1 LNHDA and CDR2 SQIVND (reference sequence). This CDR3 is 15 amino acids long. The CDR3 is CASSKAGSSTDTQYF. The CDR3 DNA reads TGTGCCAGTAGCAAAGCGGGGTCTAGCACAGATACGCAGTATTTT.

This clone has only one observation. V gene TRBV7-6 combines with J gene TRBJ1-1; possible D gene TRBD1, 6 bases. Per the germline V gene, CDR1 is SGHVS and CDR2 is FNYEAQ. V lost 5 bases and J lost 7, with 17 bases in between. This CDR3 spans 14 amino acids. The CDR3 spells CASSRGQGMVEAFF. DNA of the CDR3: TGTGCCAGCAGCCGCGGGCAGGGGATGGTTGAAGCTTTCTTT.

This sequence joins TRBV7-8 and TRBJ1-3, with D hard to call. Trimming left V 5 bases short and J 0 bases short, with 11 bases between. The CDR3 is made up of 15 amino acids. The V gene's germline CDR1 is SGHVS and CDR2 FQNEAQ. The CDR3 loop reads CASSPRGSSGNTIYF. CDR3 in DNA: TGTGCCAGCAGCCCCCGTGGCAGCTCTGGAAACACCATATATTTT.

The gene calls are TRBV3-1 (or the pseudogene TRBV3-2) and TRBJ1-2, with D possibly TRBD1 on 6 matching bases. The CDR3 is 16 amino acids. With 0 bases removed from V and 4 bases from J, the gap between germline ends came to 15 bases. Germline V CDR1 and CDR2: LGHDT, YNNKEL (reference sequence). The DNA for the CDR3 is TGTGCCAGCAGCCAAGATCAGGGGCGGGCGGCCTATGGCTACACCTTC. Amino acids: CASSQDQGRAAYGYTF.

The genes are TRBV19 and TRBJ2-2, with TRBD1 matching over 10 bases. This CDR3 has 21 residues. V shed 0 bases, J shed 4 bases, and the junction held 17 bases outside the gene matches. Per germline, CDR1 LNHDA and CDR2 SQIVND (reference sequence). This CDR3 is CASSIDKVFNRRQGATGELFF. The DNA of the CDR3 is TGTGCCAGTAGTATAGATAAAGTTTTTAATCGTCGACAGGGGGCCACCGGGGAGCTGTTTTTT. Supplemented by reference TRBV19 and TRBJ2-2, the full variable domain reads DGGITQSPKYLFRKEGQNVTLSCEQNLNHDAMYWYRQDPGQGLRLIYYSQIVNDFQKGDIAEGYSVSREKKESFPLTVTSAQKNPTAFYLCASSIDKVFNRRQGATGELFFGEGSRLTVL.

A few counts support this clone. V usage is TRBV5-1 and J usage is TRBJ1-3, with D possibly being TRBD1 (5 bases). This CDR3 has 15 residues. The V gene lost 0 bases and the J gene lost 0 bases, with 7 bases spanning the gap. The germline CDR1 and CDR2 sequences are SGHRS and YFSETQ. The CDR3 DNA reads TGCGCCAGCAGCTTGGGACAGAACTCTGGAAACACCATATATTTT. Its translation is CASSLGQNSGNTIYF.

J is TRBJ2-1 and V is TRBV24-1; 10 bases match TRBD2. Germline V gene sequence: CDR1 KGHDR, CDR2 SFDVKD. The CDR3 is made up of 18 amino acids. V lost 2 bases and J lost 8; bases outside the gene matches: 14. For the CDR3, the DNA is TGTGCCACCAGTGATTCCGGAAAGGGGGCTAGCGGGAGCCATGAGCAGTTCTTC. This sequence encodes CATSDSGKGASGSHEQFF.

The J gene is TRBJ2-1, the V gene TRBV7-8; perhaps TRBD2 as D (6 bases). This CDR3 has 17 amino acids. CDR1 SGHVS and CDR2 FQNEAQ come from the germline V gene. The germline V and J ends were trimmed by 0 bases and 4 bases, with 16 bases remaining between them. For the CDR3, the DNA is TGTGCCAGCAGCTTAGCGGTGCGGGGAACCCCTTACAATGAGCAGTTCTTC. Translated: CASSLAVRGTPYNEQFF.

CDR3 DNA sequence: TGTGCCAGCTCCTCAGGGGCCTCGTACGAGCAGTACTTC. The encoded protein is CASSSGASYEQYF. The genes are TRBV18 and TRBJ2-7; a weak D match, TRBD1 (6 bases). From germline, CDR1 is KGHSH and CDR2 LQKENI. The CDR3 runs to 13 residues. The V end lost 6 bases, the J end lost 4 bases, and 13 bases lay between the germline ends.

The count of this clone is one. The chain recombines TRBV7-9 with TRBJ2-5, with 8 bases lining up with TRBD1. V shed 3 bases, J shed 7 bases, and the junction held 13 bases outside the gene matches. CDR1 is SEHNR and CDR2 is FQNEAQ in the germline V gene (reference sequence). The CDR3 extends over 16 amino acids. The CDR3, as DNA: TGTGCCAGCAGCTTCGATCAGGGGGCCCGGAGAGGGACCCAGTACTTC. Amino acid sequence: CASSFDQGARRGTQYF.

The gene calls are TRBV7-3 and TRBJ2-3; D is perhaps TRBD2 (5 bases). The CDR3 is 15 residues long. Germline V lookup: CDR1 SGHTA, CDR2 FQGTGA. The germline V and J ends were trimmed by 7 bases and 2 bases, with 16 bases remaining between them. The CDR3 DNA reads TGTGCCAGCACGGTAGGAGGCAGCACCACAGATACGCAGTATTTT. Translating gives CASTVGGSTTDTQYF.

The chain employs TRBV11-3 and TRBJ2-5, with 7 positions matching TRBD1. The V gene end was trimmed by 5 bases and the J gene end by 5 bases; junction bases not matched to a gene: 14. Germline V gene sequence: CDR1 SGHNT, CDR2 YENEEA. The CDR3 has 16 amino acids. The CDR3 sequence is CASSPRLQGREETQYF. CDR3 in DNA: TGTGCCAGCAGCCCCCGATTACAGGGGCGCGAGGAGACCCAGTACTTC.

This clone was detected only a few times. CDR3 protein: CASSTGSGGYGYTF. DNA of the CDR3: TGTGCCAGCAGTACAGGGAGTGGGGGCTATGGCTACACCTTC. The chain links TRBV7-2 to TRBJ1-2, with D possibly TRBD1 on 6 matching bases. The CDR3 extends over 14 amino acids. The V gene's germline CDR1 is SGHTA and CDR2 FQGNSA. Trimming shortened V by 6 bases and J by 4 bases, and 15 bases separated the two germline ends.

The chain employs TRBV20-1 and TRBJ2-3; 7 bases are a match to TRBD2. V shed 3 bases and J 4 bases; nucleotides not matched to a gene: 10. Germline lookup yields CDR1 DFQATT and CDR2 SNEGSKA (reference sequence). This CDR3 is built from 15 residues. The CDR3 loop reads CSASRSSGVPDTQYF. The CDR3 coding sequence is TGCAGTGCTAGTAGGTCAAGCGGGGTCCCAGATACGCAGTATTTT.

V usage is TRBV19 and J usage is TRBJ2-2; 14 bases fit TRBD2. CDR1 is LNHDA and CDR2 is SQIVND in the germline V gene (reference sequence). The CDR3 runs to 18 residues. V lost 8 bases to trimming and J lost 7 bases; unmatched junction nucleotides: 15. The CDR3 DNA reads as TGTGCCAGTTATGGACTAGCGGGAGGCCGGATTCCTGGCGGGGAGCTGTTTTTT. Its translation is CASYGLAGGRIPGGELFF.

CDR3 amino acids: CATSMRRTGQFF. The CDR3 bases are TGTGCCACCAGCATGAGAAGGACAGGGCAGTTCTTC. The chain couples TRBV15 to TRBJ2-1; the match to TRBD1 covers 7 bases. Germline CDR1 reads LNHNV; CDR2 reads YYDKDF (reference sequence). The CDR3 is 12 amino acids. The junction had 6 bases not matched to a gene; V was cut back by 4 bases and J by 12 bases.

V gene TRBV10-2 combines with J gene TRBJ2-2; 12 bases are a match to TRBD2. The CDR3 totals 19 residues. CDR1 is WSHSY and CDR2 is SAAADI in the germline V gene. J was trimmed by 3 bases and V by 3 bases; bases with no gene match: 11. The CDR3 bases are TGCGCCAGCAGTGAACTCGTTTGGCTAGCGGGAGGGGACACCGGGGAGCTGTTTTTT. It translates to CASSELVWLAGGDTGELFF.

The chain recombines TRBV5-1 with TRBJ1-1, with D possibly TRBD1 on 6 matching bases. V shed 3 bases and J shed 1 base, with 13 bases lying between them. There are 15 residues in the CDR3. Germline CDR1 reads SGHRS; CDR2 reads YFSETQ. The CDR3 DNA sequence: TGCGCCAGCAGCTCACTACAGGGAACGAACACTGAAGCTTTCTTT. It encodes CASSSLQGTNTEAFF.

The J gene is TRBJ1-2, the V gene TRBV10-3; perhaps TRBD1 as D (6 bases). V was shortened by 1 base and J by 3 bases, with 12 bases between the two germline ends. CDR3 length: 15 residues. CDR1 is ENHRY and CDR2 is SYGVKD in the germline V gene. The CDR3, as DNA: TGTGCCATCAGTGAGTTAACAGGGACATACTATGGCTACACCTTC. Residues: CAISELTGTYYGYTF.

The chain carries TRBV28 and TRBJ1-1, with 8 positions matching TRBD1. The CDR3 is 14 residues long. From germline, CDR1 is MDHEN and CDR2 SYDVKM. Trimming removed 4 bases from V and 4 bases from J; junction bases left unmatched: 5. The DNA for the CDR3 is TGTGCCAGCAGTTCGGGGACAGGCCTCACTGAAGCTTTCTTT. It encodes CASSSGTGLTEAFF.

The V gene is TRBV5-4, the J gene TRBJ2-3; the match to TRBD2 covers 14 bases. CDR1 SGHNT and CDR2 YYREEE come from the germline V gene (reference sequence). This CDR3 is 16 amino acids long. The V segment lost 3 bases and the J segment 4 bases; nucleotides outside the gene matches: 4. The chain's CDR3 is CASSSQTSGRADTQYF. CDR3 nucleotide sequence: TGTGCCAGCAGCTCGCAGACTAGCGGGAGGGCAGATACGCAGTATTTT.